This TCR beta chain comes out of a study of blood T cell repertoires in COVID-19. The CDR3 runs 13 residues. CDR1 SEHNR and CDR2 FQNEAQ come from the germline V gene (reference sequence). J was trimmed by 4 bases and V by 7 bases; bases with no gene match: 6. By proportion, this clone is medium-sized. Profiled with immunoSEQ multiplex PCR; TCRdb holds only in-frame clones, not every one. Among some 250,000 clones listed, around four fifths were seen once. V is TRBV7-9 and J is TRBJ1-2; TRBD1 matches 7 bases. Sequencing input: peripheral blood. The source is a man at least 80 years old with acute or convalescent COVID-19. The CDR3 DNA is TGTGCCAGCACCACCGACAGGGTCTATGGCTACACCTTC. Residues: CASTTDRVYGYTF.